In this sample, the clone carrying this TCR beta chain turned up many times. The germline V gene encodes CDR1 LGHDT and CDR2 YNNKEL (reference sequence). The ends lost 5 bases at V and 13 bases at J; junction bases unmatched: 6. The CDR3 has 14 amino acids. These data come from a study of T cells in Graves' hyperthyroidism and ophthalmopathy. Amplified TCR beta CDR3 regions derived from RNA transcripts. The HTBI primer set served for first-round RT-PCR of the TCR CDR3. TCRdb reanalysed the multiplex PCR reads using MiXCR and keeps one entry per CDR3 protein. Counted here are under 650,000 distinct CDR3 sequences, 15% to 20% occurring once; the ten biggest clones make up 3% to 4.5%.

The source material was blood. The rearrangement uses TRBV3-1 and TRBJ2-1; TRBD2 agrees at 15 bases. The receptor was isolated from a woman aged 25 to 45 with Graves' hyperthyroidism. For the CDR3, the DNA is TGTGCCAGCAGCTGGACTAGCGGGAGGGCCCTACAGTTCTTC. Its translation is CASSWTSGRALQFF.